This entry lists 13 T cell receptor beta chains sequenced from one sample in a study of PD-L1 blockade in urothelial cancer. Profiled with immunoSEQ multiplex PCR; TCRdb holds only in-frame clones, not every one. The table records around 100,000 clones, about nine tenths of them present only once. Documented time point: pretreatment peripheral blood. The sample consisted of PBMCs, taken around atezolizumab (anti-PD-L1) treatment. The receptors were gathered from a man aged 55 to 70 with urothelial cancer.

A single count supports this clone. The chain couples TRBV6-5 to TRBJ1-1; TRBD1 is a possible D gene (5 bases). Per the germline V gene, CDR1 is MNHEY and CDR2 is SVGAGI. CDR3 length: 14 amino acids. With 6 bases removed from V and 8 bases from J, the gap between germline ends came to 19 bases. DNA of the CDR3: TGTGCCAGCAGGCCTTCGACAGCCAAAGCGGAAGCTTTCTTT. Translating it yields CASRPSTAKAEAFF.

This clone showed up just a few times. The chain has TRBV4-2 and TRBJ2-7; D is perhaps TRBD2 (5 bases). This CDR3 has 12 residues. Germline-derived CDR1 and CDR2 are LGHNA and YNFKEQ. V was pared by 1 base and J by 7 bases, with 8 bases between. The CDR3 here is CASSQVTGEQYF. Written as DNA, the CDR3 is TGTGCCAGCAGCCAAGTGACGGGAGAGCAGTACTTC.

The J gene is TRBJ1-2, the V gene TRBV19; 7 positions agree with TRBD1. Germline values: CDR1 LNHDA, CDR2 SQIVND (reference sequence). V lost 5 bases and J lost 7; bases outside the gene matches: 10. The CDR3 runs to 14 residues. CDR3 bases: TGTGCCAGTAGTTTGACAGGGTATCGGATTGGCTACACCTTC. Encoded protein: CASSLTGYRIGYTF. Supplemented by reference TRBV19 and TRBJ1-2, the full variable domain reads DGGITQSPKYLFRKEGQNVTLSCEQNLNHDAMYWYRQDPGQGLRLIYYSQIVNDFQKGDIAEGYSVSREKKESFPLTVTSAQKNPTAFYLCASSLTGYRIGYTFGSGTRLTVV.

The genes are TRBV19 and TRBJ2-7, with D possibly TRBD2 on 6 matching bases. The CDR3 consists of 16 residues. Germline CDR1 LNHDA, CDR2 SQIVND (reference sequence). V was shortened by 3 bases and J by 5 bases, with 20 bases between the two germline ends. This chain's CDR3 is CASSIGGLGVGDEQYF. DNA for the CDR3: TGTGCCAGTAGTATCGGGGGACTTGGCGTGGGGGACGAGCAGTACTTC.

The chain joins TRBV9 to TRBJ2-6, with 8 bases identical to TRBD1. V lost 4 bases, J lost 4 bases, and 10 bases stayed unmatched. CDR3 length: 17 residues. Per germline, CDR1 SGDLS and CDR2 YYNGEE. CDR3 region: CASSPRTGLSGANVLTF. Written as DNA, the CDR3 is TGTGCCAGCAGCCCCAGGACAGGGCTTTCGGGGGCCAACGTCCTGACTTTC.

The chain uses TRBV27 and TRBJ2-3, with TRBD1 identical over 7 bases. V shed 4 bases and J 7 bases; nucleotides not matched to a gene: 8. Germline CDR1 is MNHEY and CDR2 is SMNVEV (reference sequence). The CDR3 consists of 14 residues. The CDR3 bases are TGTGCCAGCAGTTACGGGGACAGTCGGAATACGCAGTATTTT. The encoded protein is CASSYGDSRNTQYF.

This clone was seen only a few times. This chain uses TRBV5-4 with TRBJ2-2; tentative D call: TRBD2 (5 bases). Trimming removed 4 bases from V and 0 bases from J, with 10 bases in between. The germline V gene encodes CDR1 SGHNT and CDR2 YYREEE (reference sequence). The CDR3 has 15 residues. CDR3 residues: CASSPRTANTGELFF. Here the CDR3 DNA reads TGTGCCAGCAGCCCCCGGACTGCGAACACCGGGGAGCTGTTTTTT.

The chain carries TRBV6-5 and TRBJ2-7; 9 nucleotides agree with TRBD1. CDR1 is MNHEY, CDR2 SVGAGI, per germline. The J segment lost 1 base and the V segment lost 7 bases, leaving 5 bases of the junction unmatched. The CDR3 sequence is 14 residues long. The chain's CDR3 is CASNSQGASYEQYF. In nucleotides, the CDR3 is TGTGCCAGCAACTCACAGGGGGCTTCCTACGAGCAGTACTTC.

Note on this clone: Other DNA sequences in this sample translate to the same CDR3. This rearrangement joins TRBV15 to TRBJ2-7, with D perhaps matching TRBD1 (5 bases). The V end was cut by 0 bases, the J end by 2 bases, with 8 bases between. The CDR3 is 14 residues long. Per the germline V gene, CDR1 is LNHNV and CDR2 is YYDKDF (reference sequence). The CDR3 region is CATSRDPGTYEQYF. The CDR3 nucleotides read TGTGCCACCAGCAGAGATCCAGGGACCTACGAGCAGTACTTC. The full variable domain, in which reference TRBV15 and TRBJ2-7 provide the parts outside the CDR3, is DAMVIQNPRYQVTQFGKPVTLSCSQTLNHNVMYWYQQKSSQAPKLLFHYYDKDFNNEADTPDNFQSRRPNTSFCFLDIRSPGLGDTAMYLCATSRDPGTYEQYFGPGTRLTVT.

The V gene is TRBV10-3, the J gene TRBJ1-1; D may be TRBD1 (5 bases). Germline V lookup: CDR1 ENHRY, CDR2 SYGVKD. V shed 6 bases and J shed 3 bases, with 8 bases lying between them. CDR3 length equals 12 residues. CDR3 DNA sequence: TGTGCCATCAGGGGGGGGGACACTGAAGCTTTCTTT. Translated: CAIRGGDTEAFF.

This chain joins TRBV6-6 and TRBJ2-2; 10 nucleotides align to TRBD1. The V segment lost 8 bases and the J segment 7 bases; nucleotides outside the gene matches: 4. Per the germline V gene, CDR1 is MNHNY and CDR2 is SVGAGI (reference sequence). The CDR3 is 13 residues long. CDR3 loop: CASRDRGVGELFF. The CDR3, as DNA: TGTGCCAGCCGGGACAGGGGTGTCGGGGAGCTGTTTTTT.

In DNA form, the CDR3 reads TGTGCCAGTGGACTAGCGGGTTTACAAGAGACCCAGTACTTC. This sequence encodes CASGLAGLQETQYF. The chain employs TRBV19 and TRBJ2-5, with 11 bases matching TRBD2. The CDR3 sequence is 14 residues long. Germline-derived CDR1 and CDR2 are LNHDA and SQIVND (reference sequence). With V trimmed by 8 bases and J by 2 bases, 4 bases remained unmatched.

The rearrangement links TRBV7-3 to TRBJ2-2; 7 bases are shared with TRBD1. The CDR3 is 15 residues long. Per the germline V gene, CDR1 is SGHTA and CDR2 is FQGTGA. V trimming: 5 bases; J trimming: 4 bases; junction bases outside the gene matches: 7. CDR3 residues: CASSPDRSSTGELFF. CDR3 nucleotides: TGTGCCAGCAGCCCGGACAGGAGTAGCACCGGGGAGCTGTTTTTT.